The sample holds many counts of the clone carrying this T cell receptor (beta chain). What it recognizes is unknown. Most patients and controls had Caucasian heritage. Blood samples were heparinized, roughly 5 to 9 ml per donor. This sample was included in a study of T cell clonality in common variable immunodeficiency. Method: immunoSEQ multiplex PCR; TCRdb's copy keeps in-frame clones and lacks some. The table lists tens of thousands of clones, with no singletons. Study results and caveats: Fewer deletions and N-nucleotide insertions were reportedly seen in common variable immunodeficiency TCR beta sequences. Compared with healthy controls, CVID subjects showed increased TCRbeta clonality, mostly in about a third.

Sequenced input: peripheral blood mononuclear cells. The receptor comes from a person aged 18 to 75 in good health.

The CDR3 DNA, read in part, is TGTGCCAGCAGTTTATTGGGGACTAGCATCAAGACGGGAGATACG. Residues: CASSLLGTSIKTGDT. The whole CDR3 reads CASSLLGTSIKTGDTQYF. The rearrangement uses TRBV12-3 or TRBV12-4 and TRBJ2-3; TRBD2 matches at 9 bases. The read ends 3 residues before the CDR3 terminus; that terminus is restored from the germline J gene. With 2 bases clipped from V and 5 bases from J, the junction kept 14 bases outside the gene matches. The CDR3 has 18 amino acids.